Below are 11 T cell receptor beta chains sequenced from a single sample in a study of blood T cells in healthy people across ages. Then a second PCR, running roughly 6 to 12 cycles, was carried out with a sample-barcoded 5' primer and a J-beta primer mix. TCRdb reprocessed the 5' RACE reads with MiXCR, giving one entry per CDR3 protein. The sample shows just under 750,000 distinct CDR3 sequences, 20% to 25% of them seen only once. Material: blood. Receptors were obtained from a man aged 65-85 years in good health.

The genes are TRBV12-3 or TRBV12-4 and TRBJ2-3; D uncertain. V was clipped by 1 base and J by 1 base, with 9 bases between them. This CDR3 comprises 15 residues. The CDR3: CASSLVRDGTDTQYF. The CDR3 nucleotides read TGTGCCAGCAGTTTAGTGAGAGATGGCACAGATACGCAGTATTTT.

This clonotype was seen only a few times. The chain uses TRBV15 and TRBJ2-2; 8 bases align to TRBD2. With V trimmed by 1 base and J by 7 bases, 8 bases remained unmatched. Germline V lookup: CDR1 LNHNV, CDR2 YYDKDF (reference sequence). This CDR3 has 16 amino acids. The CDR3 sequence is CATSRVGSGVIGELFF. The CDR3 DNA reads as TGTGCCACCAGCAGAGTGGGTAGCGGGGTCATCGGGGAGCTGTTTTTT.

This clonotype was seen only a few times. V usage is TRBV7-2 and J usage is TRBJ1-1, with TRBD1 as a possible D gene (5 bases). Germline CDR1 and CDR2: SGHTA and FQGNSA. The CDR3 length is 14 residues. Deletions cut 3 bases from V and 5 bases from J, with 13 bases between. The CDR3 sequence is CASSFNRKGTEAFF. Written as DNA, the CDR3 is TGTGCCAGCAGCTTTAACAGGAAAGGGACTGAAGCTTTCTTT.

This clonotype has at least ten counts. As DNA, the CDR3 is TGTGCCAGCAGCTTAGAGGGGGGACATGTAAATGGCTACACCTTC. Translation: CASSLEGGHVNGYTF. The chain combines TRBV11-2 with TRBJ1-2, with D possibly being TRBD1 (6 bases). Germline V gene data show CDR1 as SGHAT and CDR2 as FQNNGV. Trimming took 0 bases from V and 6 from J, leaving 14 bases between them. This CDR3 spans 15 amino acids.

This clonotype was seen more than once but under ten times. This CDR3 is CASSLGSTNEQFF. The CDR3 bases are TGTGCCAGCAGCTTGGGGAGTACGAATGAGCAGTTCTTC. The genes are TRBV11-3 and TRBJ2-1; D perhaps matches TRBD2 (5 bases). The CDR3 contains 13 residues. The V end lost 3 bases, the J end lost 7 bases, and 10 bases lay between the germline ends. CDR1 is SGHNT, CDR2 YENEEA, per germline.

This clonotype was counted between two and nine times. The chain has TRBV29-1 and TRBJ1-3, with D perhaps matching TRBD1 (6 bases). V shed 5 bases and J shed 0 bases, with 11 bases lying between them. The germline CDR1 and CDR2 sequences are SQVTM and ANQGSEA. The CDR3 runs 14 residues. CDR3 sequence: CSVLDSLSGNTIYF. The CDR3 DNA follows: TGCAGCGTTTTGGACAGCCTCTCTGGAAACACCATATATTTT. Complete variable domain (other parts from reference TRBV29-1 and TRBJ1-3): SAVISQKPSRDICQRGTSLTIQCQVDSQVTMMFWYRQQPGQSLTLIATANQGSEATYESGFVIDKFPISRPNLTFSTLTVSNMSPEDSSIYLCSVLDSLSGNTIYFGEGSWLTVV.

A few counts support this clonotype. V gene TRBV7-9 combines with J gene TRBJ1-2; weak D call: TRBD1 (5 bases). CDR1 and CDR2 from the germline V gene are SEHNR and FQNEAQ (reference sequence). Trimming removed 2 bases from V and 1 base from J, with 11 bases in between. The CDR3 sequence is 15 residues long. CDR3 amino acids: CASSLQQGGNYGYTF. The CDR3 region has the DNA TGTGCCAGCAGCTTACAGCAGGGTGGTAACTATGGCTACACCTTC.

V is TRBV15 and J is TRBJ2-3; 13 bases are shared with TRBD2. Germline lookup yields CDR1 LNHNV and CDR2 YYDKDF (reference sequence). The trim removed 3 bases at V and 6 bases at J, leaving 3 bases unmatched. This CDR3 has 15 residues. CDR3 amino acids: CATSSGLAGADTQYF. In DNA form, the CDR3 reads TGTGCCACCAGCAGCGGACTAGCGGGAGCTGATACGCAGTATTTT.

This clonotype was seen at least ten times. This chain links TRBV28 with TRBJ2-7; no clear D gene. The CDR3 totals 13 residues. The V end was cut by 2 bases, the J end by 3 bases, with 8 bases between. Germline V gene data show CDR1 as MDHEN and CDR2 as SYDVKM. Here the CDR3 DNA reads TGTGCCAGCAGTTTAACGCCGAACTACGAGCAGTACTTC. Amino acids: CASSLTPNYEQYF.

This clonotype was seen a few times. The chain recombines TRBV20-1 with TRBJ1-5; D unclear. Trimming took off 2 bases at V and 1 base at J, with 15 bases between the two ends. The CDR3 extends over 16 amino acids. Germline CDR1 DFQATT, CDR2 SNEGSKA (reference sequence). DNA for the CDR3: TGCAGTGCTAGAATGGGGTGGGAGATAAGCAATCAGCCCCAGCATTTT. It encodes CSARMGWEISNQPQHF.

This clonotype came up a few times. The J gene is TRBJ1-2, the V gene TRBV7-9, with 7 bases matching TRBD1. The length of the CDR3 is 13 residues. The junction had 9 bases not matched to a gene; V was cut back by 7 bases and J by 7 bases. Looked up from germline, CDR1 is SEHNR and CDR2 is FQNEAQ (reference sequence). CDR3 region: CASTLQRGLGYTF. CDR3 coding DNA: TGTGCCAGCACTCTCCAGAGGGGGCTTGGCTACACCTTC. Full variable domain (rest looked up from reference TRBV7-9 and TRBJ1-2): DTGVSQNPRHKITKRGQNVTFRCDPISEHNRLYWYRQTLGQGPEFLTYFQNEAQLEKSRLLSDRFSAERPKGSFSTLEIQRTEQGDSAMYLCASTLQRGLGYTFGSGTRLTVV.